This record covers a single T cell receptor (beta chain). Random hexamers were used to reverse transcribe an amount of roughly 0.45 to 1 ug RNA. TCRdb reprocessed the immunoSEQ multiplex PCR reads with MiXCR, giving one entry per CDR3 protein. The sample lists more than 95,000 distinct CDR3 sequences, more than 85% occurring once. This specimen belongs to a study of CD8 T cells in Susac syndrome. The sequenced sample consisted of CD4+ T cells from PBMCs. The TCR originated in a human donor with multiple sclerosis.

In nucleotides, the CDR3 is TGCGCCAGCAGCAGGACAGGGGCAGAGCCCCAGCATTTT. Translation: CASSRTGAEPQHF. The J gene is TRBJ1-5, the V gene TRBV4-1; 9 bases line up with TRBD1. CDR1 and CDR2 from the germline V gene are MGHRA and YSYEKL. V lost 5 bases, J lost 8 bases, and 4 bases stayed unmatched. This CDR3 is 13 amino acids long.